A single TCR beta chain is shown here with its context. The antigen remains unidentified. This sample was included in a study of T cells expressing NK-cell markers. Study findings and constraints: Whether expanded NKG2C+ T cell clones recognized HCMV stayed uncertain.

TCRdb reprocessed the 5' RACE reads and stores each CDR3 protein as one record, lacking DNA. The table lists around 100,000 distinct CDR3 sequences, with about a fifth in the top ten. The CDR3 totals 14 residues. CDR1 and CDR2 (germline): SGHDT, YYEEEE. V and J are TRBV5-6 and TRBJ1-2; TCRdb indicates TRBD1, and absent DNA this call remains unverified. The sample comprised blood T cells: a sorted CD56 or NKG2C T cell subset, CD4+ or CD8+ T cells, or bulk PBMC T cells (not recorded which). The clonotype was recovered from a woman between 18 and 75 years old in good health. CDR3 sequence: CASSLEQGVYGYTF.